The rows below give T cell receptor beta chains drawn from one sample of a study of T-cell reconstitution after alpha-beta-depleted transplantation in children. MiXCR was run by TCRdb on the PCR reads, yielding one entry per CDR3 protein. The profile shows about 580,000 distinct CDR3 sequences, about 23% of them singletons. Specimen: PBMCs, mostly from graft donor cells, collected 360 days after TCRalphabeta/CD19-depleted stem cell transplant. These receptors came from a boy under three years old who had a stem cell transplant for acute myeloid leukemia, so the T cells may come from the graft donor. Both conserved end residues are part of each CDR3. A D gene is named only where the DNA matches it firmly. Clone sizes are given selectively: once, few, many, or a class where the clone is expanded.

d_call	clone_size	v_call	j_call	cdr3_nt	cdr3_aa
TRBD2	many	TRBV12-3/TRBV12-4	TRBJ2-3	TGTGCCAGCAGACTAGGACTAGCGGCTAGCACAGATACGCAGTATTTT	CASRLGLAASTDTQYF
.	.	TRBV5-5	TRBJ1-1	TGTGCCAGCAGCTTGCTGGGGAGCGCTGAAGCTTTCTTT	CASSLLGSAEAFF
TRBD1	few	TRBV30	TRBJ1-4	TGTGCCTGGAAAGACGCAGGGGGACATGAAAAACTGGTTTTT	CAWKDAGGHEKLVF
TRBD2	many	TRBV29-1	TRBJ2-5	TGCAGCGTTGGCCTAGCGGGGGAGACCCAGTACTTC	CSVGLAGETQYF
.	many	TRBV5-1	TRBJ2-3	TGCGCCAGCAGCTTGGCGGGACCCCGCACAGATACGCAGTATTTT	CASSLAGPRTDTQYF
TRBD1	.	TRBV28	TRBJ1-6	TGTGCCAGCAGTTTAGCCCCTCAGGGGGCCCTCCACTTT	CASSLAPQGALHF
.	many	TRBV5-5	TRBJ2-5	TGTGCCAGCAGCGACAGGTCTTGGGAGACCCAGTACTTC	CASSDRSWETQYF
.	.	TRBV5-1	TRBJ2-4	TGCGCCAGCAGCTTGGGTCGAAAGCAGGGTGATATGGACATTCAGTACTTC	CASSLGRKQGDMDIQYF
.	.	TRBV6-5	TRBJ2-3	TGTGCCAGCAGTTGGGACAAATCCACAGATACGCAGTATTTT	CASSWDKSTDTQYF
.	few	TRBV5-1	TRBJ2-7	TGCGCCAGCAGCTTGACCAGTTACCACGAGCAGTACTTC	CASSLTSYHEQYF
TRBD2	few	TRBV20-1	TRBJ2-1	TGCAGTGCTACCCGACTAGCGGGGGGGCCGGGGAATGAGCAGTTCTTC	CSATRLAGGPGNEQFF
TRBD2	.	TRBV20-1	TRBJ2-1	TGCAGTGCTAGAGTCCCGCTAGCGGGGGGGAACTATGAGCAGTTCTTC	CSARVPLAGGNYEQFF
.	.	TRBV12-3/TRBV12-4	TRBJ2-1	TGTGCCAGCAGTTTAGGGGGTGGGACTGGGGATGAGCAGTTCTTC	CASSLGGGTGDEQFF
.	.	TRBV27	TRBJ2-5	TGTGACAGCAGCCCCGGCACGAGGGACTGGGGGACCCAGTACTTC	CDSSPGTRDWGTQYF
TRBD2	few	TRBV20-1	TRBJ2-1	TGCAGTGCTGGCGGGGGGGCCGTGGACTACAATGAGCAGTTCTTC	CSAGGGAVDYNEQFF
.	few	TRBV12-3/TRBV12-4	TRBJ2-1	TGTGCCAGCAGTTTTGGTCAAAACAGGCAGAGCTCCTACAATGAGCAGTTCTTC	CASSFGQNRQSSYNEQFF
TRBD1	few	TRBV6-5	TRBJ2-1	TGTGCCAGCAGTTACCTGGGACAGGGAGCCTACAATGAGCAGTTCTTC	CASSYLGQGAYNEQFF
.	many	TRBV20-1	TRBJ2-2	TGCAGTGCTAGAGATCCTAAGCGGGTGAACACCGGGGAGCTGTTTTTT	CSARDPKRVNTGELFF
TRBD1	.	TRBV7-9	TRBJ1-1	TGTGCCAGCAGCCAAGGGGGCGGTTTCACTGAAGCTTTCTTT	CASSQGGGFTEAFF
TRBD1	.	TRBV11-2	TRBJ1-1	TGTGCCAGCAGCTTTAGACTGGGGGACAGGGGCACTGAAGCTTTCTTT	CASSFRLGDRGTEAFF
TRBD2	many	TRBV12-3/TRBV12-4	TRBJ2-5	TGTGCCAGCAGTCCTCGACTAGCTGGGGAGACCCAGTACTTC	CASSPRLAGETQYF
.	.	TRBV20-1	TRBJ1-1	TGCAGTGCAAAAAGCGAAATGAACACTGAAGCTTTCTTT	CSAKSEMNTEAFF
.	many	TRBV4-1	TRBJ2-3	TGCGCCAGCAGCCAAGTTGGACCAGGGCGCACAGATACGCAGTATTTT	CASSQVGPGRTDTQYF
.	.	TRBV7-9	TRBJ2-1	TGTGCCAGCAGCCCGACCCACAATGAGCAGTTCTTC	CASSPTHNEQFF
.	.	TRBV25-1	TRBJ1-3	TGTGCCAGCAGTGAACAAAGGAACACCATATATTTT	CASSEQRNTIYF
TRBD2	many	TRBV20-1	TRBJ2-3	TGCAGTGCTGGTCTTAGCGGGGCTAGCACAGATACGCAGTATTTT	CSAGLSGASTDTQYF
.	.	TRBV12-3/TRBV12-4	TRBJ2-3	TGTGCCACGCCAGAGGGCATCGGACTCACAGATACGCAGTATTTT	CATPEGIGLTDTQYF
.	many	TRBV20-1	TRBJ2-2	TGCAGTGCTAGGGTCTGGGGGCGCGCCGGGGAGCTGTTTTTT	CSARVWGRAGELFF
.	few	TRBV25-1	TRBJ1-1	TGTGCCAGCAGTGGCTCGACAGACTTCACTGAAGCTTTCTTT	CASSGSTDFTEAFF
.	.	TRBV6-1	TRBJ1-1	TGTGCCAGCAGTGAAGCAGGCACTGAAGCTTTCTTT	CASSEAGTEAFF
TRBD1	.	TRBV11-2	TRBJ1-3	TGTGCCAGCAGCTTACTAGGAGGGACAGGTATCTCTGGAAACACCATATATTTT	CASSLLGGTGISGNTIYF
TRBD2	many	TRBV10-2	TRBJ2-3	TGCGCCAGCAGAAGAGTGACTAGCGGTGGAGATACGCAGTATTTT	CASRRVTSGGDTQYF
.	many	TRBV5-6	TRBJ1-5	TGTGCCAGCAGCTTGTCAGGGCAGGGGAGTGTCAATCAGCCCCAGCATTTT	CASSLSGQGSVNQPQHF
.	few	TRBV7-2	TRBJ2-4	TGTGCCAGCAGCTCCGGTTGGGAGAACCGAAACATTCAGTACTTC	CASSSGWENRNIQYF
.	many	TRBV12-3/TRBV12-4	TRBJ2-5	TGTGCCAGCAGGCCTGGAAGTCAAGAGACCCAGTACTTC	CASRPGSQETQYF
.	.	TRBV6-1	TRBJ1-1	TGTGCCAGCCGTGGGGCCCTCCCAACTGTTGAAGCTTTCTTT	CASRGALPTVEAFF
TRBD1	many	TRBV20-1	TRBJ2-7	TGCAGTGCTAGAGTTGGGCCGACAGGGAAATCCCTCGGGCTCTACGAGCAGTACTTC	CSARVGPTGKSLGLYEQYF
TRBD2	few	TRBV29-1	TRBJ2-5	TGCAGCGTTGAAAGGGCGGGGGTAAGGCAAGAGACCCAGTACTTC	CSVERAGVRQETQYF
TRBD2	few	TRBV4-2	TRBJ2-3	TGTGCCAGCAGCCCGTCCTCTGCGGGGGACACAGATACGCAGTATTTT	CASSPSSAGDTDTQYF
.	many	TRBV12-3/TRBV12-4	TRBJ2-1	TGTGCCAGCAGTTTTGGTCAGATCCAGGGGCAGGGGCAGTTCTTC	CASSFGQIQGQGQFF